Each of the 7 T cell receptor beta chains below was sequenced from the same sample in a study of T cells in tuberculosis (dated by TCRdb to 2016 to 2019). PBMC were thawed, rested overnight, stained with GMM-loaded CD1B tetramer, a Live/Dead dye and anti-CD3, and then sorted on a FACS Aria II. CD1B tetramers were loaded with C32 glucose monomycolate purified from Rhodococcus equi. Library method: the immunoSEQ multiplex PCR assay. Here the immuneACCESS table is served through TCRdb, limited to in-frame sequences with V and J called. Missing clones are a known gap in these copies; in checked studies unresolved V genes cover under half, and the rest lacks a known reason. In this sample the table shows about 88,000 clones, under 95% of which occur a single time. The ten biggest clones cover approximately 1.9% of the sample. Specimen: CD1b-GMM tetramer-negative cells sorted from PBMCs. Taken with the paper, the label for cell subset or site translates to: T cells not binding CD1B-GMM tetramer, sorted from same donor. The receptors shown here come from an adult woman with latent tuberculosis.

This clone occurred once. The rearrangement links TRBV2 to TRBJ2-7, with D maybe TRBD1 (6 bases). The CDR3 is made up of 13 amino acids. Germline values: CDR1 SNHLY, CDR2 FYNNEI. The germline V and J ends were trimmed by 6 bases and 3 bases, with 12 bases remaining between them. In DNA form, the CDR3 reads TGTGCCAGCAGACCCCGGGACAACTACGAGCAGTACGTC. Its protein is CASRPRDNYEQYV.

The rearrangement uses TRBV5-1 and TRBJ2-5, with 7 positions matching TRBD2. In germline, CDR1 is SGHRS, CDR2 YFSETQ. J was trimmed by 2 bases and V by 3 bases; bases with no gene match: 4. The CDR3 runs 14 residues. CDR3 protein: CASSSGEGQETQYF. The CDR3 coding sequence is TGCGCCAGCAGCTCCGGGGAGGGACAAGAGACCCAGTACTTC.

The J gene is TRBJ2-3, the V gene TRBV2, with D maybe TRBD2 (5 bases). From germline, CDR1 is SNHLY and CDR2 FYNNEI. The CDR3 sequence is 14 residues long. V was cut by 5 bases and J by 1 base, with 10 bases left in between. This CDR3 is CASSSRTGTDTQYF. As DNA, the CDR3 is TGTGCCAGCAGTTCGAGGACTGGCACAGATACGCAGTATTTT.

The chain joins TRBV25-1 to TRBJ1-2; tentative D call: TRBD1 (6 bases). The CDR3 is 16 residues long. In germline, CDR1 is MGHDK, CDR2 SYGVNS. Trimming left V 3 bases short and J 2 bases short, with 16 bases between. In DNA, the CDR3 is TGTGCCAGCAGTGATTCCCCCTCCAGGGGCAACTATGGCTACACCTTC. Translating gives CASSDSPSRGNYGYTF.

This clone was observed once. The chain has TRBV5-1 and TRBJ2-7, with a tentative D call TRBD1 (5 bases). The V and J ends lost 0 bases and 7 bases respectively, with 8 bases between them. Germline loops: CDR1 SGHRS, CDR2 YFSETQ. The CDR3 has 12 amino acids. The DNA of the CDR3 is TGCGCCAGCAGCTTGGCCAGGGAAGAGCAGTACTTC. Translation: CASSLAREEQYF.

DNA of the CDR3: TGTGCCATGCGCCGGGACAGGGGGTCGAACTATGGCTACACCTTC. This encodes CAMRRDRGSNYGYTF. The chain joins TRBV30 to TRBJ1-2; the match to TRBD1 covers 11 bases. This CDR3 has 15 residues. Germline CDR1 GTSNPN, CDR2 SVGIG (reference sequence). The V and J ends lost 8 bases and 2 bases, in that order; junction bases with no gene match: 10.

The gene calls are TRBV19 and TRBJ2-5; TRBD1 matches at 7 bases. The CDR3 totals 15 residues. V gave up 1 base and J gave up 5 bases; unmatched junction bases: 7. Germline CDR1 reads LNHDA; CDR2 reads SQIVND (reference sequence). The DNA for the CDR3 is TGTGCCAGTAGTATAGTTGAGGGGGCGCGGGAGACCCAGTACTTC. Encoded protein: CASSIVEGARETQYF.